These 16 T cell receptor beta chains originate from one sample sequenced in a study of T-cell reconstitution after alpha-beta-depleted transplantation in children. Unique molecular identifiers tagged the TCRbeta library. MiXCR, run by TCRdb on the PCR reads, gives a single entry per CDR3 protein. The sample consists of around 500,000 distinct CDR3 sequences, about 21% of them appearing once. The sequencing used PBMCs, mostly from graft donor cells, collected 360 days after TCRalphabeta/CD19-depleted stem cell transplant. These receptors all stem from a boy under three years old who had a stem cell transplant for acute myeloid leukemia, so the T cells may come from the graft donor.

This clonotype was counted at least ten times. The chain joins TRBV5-1 to TRBJ1-2; 7 bases line up with TRBD1. The CDR3 runs 15 residues. Unmatched junction bases numbered 9, after V lost 4 bases and J lost 3 bases. The germline V gene encodes CDR1 SGHRS and CDR2 YFSETQ. Here the CDR3 DNA reads TGCGCCAGCAGCCTACGCCGTGGACAGGACTATGGCTACACCTTC. Translation: CASSLRRGQDYGYTF.

This clonotype was counted many times. This chain joins TRBV6-6 and TRBJ2-1; D not certain. V shed 0 bases and J shed 8 bases, with 8 bases lying between them. Per the germline V gene, CDR1 is MNHNY and CDR2 is SVGAGI (reference sequence). This CDR3 has 13 residues. This CDR3 is CASSYSSVDEQFF. The DNA for the CDR3 is TGTGCCAGCAGTTACTCGTCGGTTGATGAGCAGTTCTTC.

CDR3 bases: TGCAGTGCTCTTCTTAGCGGGGGAAACTCCTACGAGCAGTACTTC. It encodes CSALLSGGNSYEQYF. The V gene is TRBV20-1, the J gene TRBJ2-7; TRBD2 agrees at 9 bases. The germline CDR1 and CDR2 sequences are DFQATT and SNEGSKA (reference sequence). CDR3 length: 15 residues. The J segment lost 0 bases and the V segment lost 5 bases, leaving 8 bases of the junction unmatched.

This clonotype occurred a few times. The chain is built from TRBV20-1 and TRBJ2-7; the match to TRBD1 covers 9 bases. J was trimmed by 6 bases and V by 6 bases; bases with no gene match: 9. CDR1 and CDR2 from the germline V gene are DFQATT and SNEGSKA (reference sequence). This CDR3 region has 13 residues. The CDR3 here is CSASGTGFSEQYF. The CDR3 DNA reads TGCAGTGCGTCCGGGACAGGGTTCTCCGAGCAGTACTTC.

J is TRBJ1-5 and V is TRBV20-1; D is possibly TRBD1 (6 bases). V was pared by 1 base and J by 5 bases, with 18 bases between. The germline V gene encodes CDR1 DFQATT and CDR2 SNEGSKA (reference sequence). The CDR3 totals 16 residues. The CDR3 is CSARVPTGTTYQPQHF. DNA for the CDR3: TGCAGTGCTAGAGTGCCTACAGGGACTACTTATCAGCCCCAGCATTTT.

This clonotype was picked up many times. This chain links TRBV12-3 or TRBV12-4 with TRBJ2-1; maybe TRBD2 (5 bases). Trimming removed 8 bases from V and 8 bases from J, with 10 bases in between. The CDR3 consists of 11 residues. CDR3 residues: CASEGSDEQFF. CDR3 in DNA: TGTGCCAGCGAAGGGAGCGATGAGCAGTTCTTC.

CDR3 region: CASSQVSGEYNEQFF. DNA of the CDR3: TGCGCCAGCAGCCAAGTTAGCGGGGAATACAATGAGCAGTTCTTC. This rearrangement joins TRBV4-3 to TRBJ2-1, with 8 bases lining up with TRBD2. Germline CDR1 is LGHNA and CDR2 is YSLEER. The CDR3 spans 15 residues. The J segment lost 4 bases and the V segment lost 1 base, leaving 3 bases of the junction unmatched.

V is TRBV5-5 and J is TRBJ2-2; a possible D gene is TRBD1 (5 bases). Trimming shortened V by 3 bases and J by 4 bases, and 13 bases separated the two germline ends. The germline gives CDR1 SGHKS, CDR2 YYEKEE (reference sequence). The CDR3 totals 15 residues. The CDR3, as DNA: TGTGCCAGCAGCTCGTCCAGGACACCCACCGGGGAGCTGTTTTTT. Its translation: CASSSSRTPTGELFF.

This clonotype has more than one count but fewer than ten. CDR3 sequence: CASSLGEASYEQYV. For the CDR3, the DNA is TGTGCCAGCTCACTCGGTGAGGCCTCCTACGAGCAGTACGTC. The rearrangement uses TRBV18 and TRBJ2-7; D gene unclear. The CDR3 has 14 amino acids. V was clipped by 4 bases and J by 0 bases, with 10 bases between them. Germline V gene data show CDR1 as KGHSH and CDR2 as LQKENI.

The chain joins TRBV19 to TRBJ2-5; TRBD2 is a possible D gene (5 bases). The CDR3 is 15 amino acids. V gave up 3 bases and J gave up 3 bases, with 14 bases separating them. Germline CDR1 is LNHDA and CDR2 is SQIVND (reference sequence). Written as DNA, the CDR3 is TGTGCCAGTAGTATTTCCGGCTCCGGGGAAGAGACCCAGTACTTC. Its protein is CASSISGSGEETQYF.

This clonotype has at least ten counts. This chain links TRBV12-3 or TRBV12-4 with TRBJ1-2, with no clear D. V was clipped by 5 bases and J by 4 bases, with 23 bases between them. The CDR3 is made up of 17 amino acids. The DNA for the CDR3 is TGTGCCAGCAGTCTCTCCCCCCACGGACGGGATCTCTATGGCTACACCTTC. Translating gives CASSLSPHGRDLYGYTF.

The chain combines TRBV20-1 with TRBJ2-3; no firm D call. CDR3 length equals 10 residues. The ends were cut back, 5 bases at V and 2 bases at J, with 2 bases in the middle. Germline assignment: CDR1 DFQATT and CDR2 SNEGSKA (reference sequence). The CDR3 region is CSAYTDTQYF. CDR3 bases: TGCAGTGCTTACACAGATACGCAGTATTTT.

This clonotype was detected ten times or more. V and J are TRBV7-2 and TRBJ2-2, with D unresolved. V was clipped by 8 bases and J by 4 bases, with 5 bases between them. The germline V gene encodes CDR1 SGHTA and CDR2 FQGNSA. This CDR3 contains 11 residues. This CDR3 reads CASGFTGELFF. The DNA of the CDR3 is TGTGCCAGCGGGTTCACCGGGGAGCTGTTTTTT.

This clonotype was counted many times. The chain links TRBV20-1 to TRBJ2-3; the D is unclear. CDR3 length equals 10 residues. Germline CDR1 reads DFQATT; CDR2 reads SNEGSKA (reference sequence). Trimming removed 3 bases at V and 6 bases at J, with 4 bases between. The CDR3 loop is CSASWDTQYF. CDR3 bases: TGCAGTGCTAGCTGGGATACGCAGTATTTT.

The chain couples TRBV10-3 to TRBJ1-4, with 7 bases that match TRBD1. The CDR3 extends over 14 amino acids. From germline, CDR1 is ENHRY and CDR2 SYGVKD. Trimming took 6 bases from V and 3 from J; bases not matched to a gene: 4. CDR3 amino acids: CAISGTVPNEKLFF. CDR3 sequence (DNA): TGTGCCATCAGCGGGACAGTGCCTAATGAAAAACTGTTTTTT.

This clonotype was observed a handful of times. The rearrangement uses TRBV15 and TRBJ1-1; 10 nucleotides align to TRBD1. Germline-derived CDR1 and CDR2 are LNHNV and YYDKDF (reference sequence). This CDR3 is built from 15 residues. Trimming at V came to 4 bases and at J to 9 bases, leaving 11 bases not matched to a gene. The CDR3 coding sequence is TGTGCCACCAGCACTCGGGACAGGGGAGGGTGGAAAGCTTTCTTT. It encodes CATSTRDRGGWKAFF.